This T cell receptor (beta chain) derives from a study of blood T cell repertoires in COVID-19. The data were produced by immunoSEQ multiplex PCR, yet TCRdb's version contains in-frame clones alone and is incomplete. This sample has about 97,000 clones; about nine tenths occur once, and the top ten carry less than 2%. The CDR3 loop spans 15 amino acids. In germline, CDR1 is SGDLS, CDR2 YYNGEE. Trimming took 0 bases from V and 1 from J; bases not matched to a gene: 2. This clone was counted between two and nine times. V is TRBV9 and J is TRBJ2-7; TRBD2 matches at 9 bases. The specimen was peripheral blood. The TCR was taken from a woman aged 50 to 60 with COVID-19, enrolled during active disease. The CDR3 region has the DNA TGTGCCAGCAGCGTAGGCCTAGCGGGGTCCTACGAGCAGTACTTC. Translating gives CASSVGLAGSYEQYF. The variable domain in full, with the rest retrieved from reference TRBV9 and TRBJ2-7, is DSGVTQTPKHLITATGQRVTLRCSPRSGDLSVYWYQQSLDQGLQFLIQYYNGEERAKGNILERFSAQQFPDLHSELNLSSLELGDSALYFCASSVGLAGSYEQYFGPGTRLTVT.